Listed below are T cell receptor beta chains from one sample, sequenced in a study of OX40 agonist ivuxolimab in advanced cancers. Profiled with immunoSEQ multiplex PCR; TCRdb holds only in-frame clones, not every one. The data show tens of thousands of clones, about three quarters seen once. Sequences were derived from CD4+ or CD8+ T cells sorted from blood, sampled in a trial of the OX40 agonist ivuxolimab. These receptors originate from an adult with an advanced solid tumor such as melanoma, head and neck, liver or kidney cancer. Each CDR3 is given with its conserved first and last residue. Each record gives: V gene, D gene, J gene, clone size, CDR3 DNA, CDR3 protein. D genes are given only for firm matches. The listing skips clone size in some rows; elsewhere it reads once, few, many or a size class.

>TRBV18|NA|TRBJ2-7|few
TGTGCCAGCTCGGTGGTGGACGAGCAGTACTTC
CASSVVDEQYF
>TRBV28|TRBD1|TRBJ1-6|NA
TGTGCCCTTGGGGGTGGGACAGGGAAATCACCCCTCCACTTT
CALGGGTGKSPLHF
>TRBV15|NA|TRBJ2-5|NA
TGTGCCACCAGCAGAGATGGAGGGAGGGAGACCCAGTACTTC
CATSRDGGRETQYF
>TRBV5-6|TRBD2|TRBJ2-3|NA
TGTGCCAGCAGCTTGGGGAGCGGGAGTGGAGATACGCAGTATTTT
CASSLGSGSGDTQYF
>TRBV28|NA|TRBJ2-7|once
TGTGCCAGCAGTTCCGCGGGACCAGGCTACGAGCAGTACTTC
CASSSAGPGYEQYF
>TRBV18|NA|TRBJ2-2|once
TGTGCCAGCTCACCAGGGGGCACCGGGGAGCTGTTTTTT
CASSPGGTGELFF
>TRBV7-2|NA|TRBJ2-7|NA
TGTGCCAGCAGCTTACTGGCGGGCTCGATATCATACGAGCAGTACTTC
CASSLLAGSISYEQYF
>TRBV28|TRBD2|TRBJ2-4|NA
TGTGCCAGCAGTTTCCGGCTAGCGGGGGGGCCAGGCAAAAACATTCAGTACTTC
CASSFRLAGGPGKNIQYF
>TRBV27|NA|TRBJ2-1|NA
TGTGCCAGCAGTTTGGACTACCCAACCTACAATGAGCAGTTCTTC
CASSLDYPTYNEQFF
>TRBV7-2|TRBD1|TRBJ1-2|few
TGTGCCAGCAGCACCCGACAGGGCATCATGGGGGGCTACACCTTC
CASSTRQGIMGGYTF
>TRBV9|NA|TRBJ2-7|NA
TGTGCCAGCAGCCCAGGGGACGGGTTTGGGTACGAGCAGTACTTC
CASSPGDGFGYEQYF
>TRBV19|TRBD2|TRBJ2-3|NA
TGTGCCAGTAGTGCCAGCGGGGGGCGCACAGATACGCAGTATTTT
CASSASGGRTDTQYF
>TRBV28|TRBD1|TRBJ2-3|NA
TGTGCCAGCACCTCGGACAGGGGGAGAGATACGCAGTATTTT
CASTSDRGRDTQYF
>TRBV7-2|NA|TRBJ2-3|NA
TGTGCCAGCAGCTTTCAAGGTGATACGCAGTATTTT
CASSFQGDTQYF
>TRBV7-8|NA|TRBJ2-7|few
TGTGCCAGCAGCCTGAGGACTCACGAGCAGTACTTC
CASSLRTHEQYF
>TRBV4-1|TRBD2|TRBJ2-7|large
TGCGCCAGCAGCCAAGGACTAGCGGGGGGCACCTACGAGCAGTACTTC
CASSQGLAGGTYEQYF
>TRBV19|NA|TRBJ2-3|once
TGTGCCAGTAGTCCACGGAGCGGATCCAGCACAGATACGCAGTATTTT
CASSPRSGSSTDTQYF
>TRBV27|TRBD2|TRBJ2-2|NA
TGTGCCAGCAGTTTACTGGGACTAGCAGACACCGGGGAGCTGTTTTTT
CASSLLGLADTGELFF
>TRBV30|NA|TRBJ1-6|NA
TGTGCCTGGAGTGAACAGGGAAATTCACCCCTCCACTTT
CAWSEQGNSPLHF
>TRBV7-3|NA|TRBJ1-2|NA
TGTGCCAGCAGCCCAAACGACCCCGATGGCTACACCTTC
CASSPNDPDGYTF
>TRBV5-4|TRBD1|TRBJ1-4|NA
TGTGCCACCCGATCGACAGGGGGCACGGGTAGGGAAAAACTGTTTTTT
CATRSTGGTGREKLFF
>TRBV7-8|NA|TRBJ2-1|NA
TGTGCCAGCAGCTTACCTCCCATTAGTGGGAGCTACAATGAGCAGTTCTTC
CASSLPPISGSYNEQFF
>TRBV15|NA|TRBJ1-2|NA
TGTGCCACCAGCAGAGATGGTCTGTCGGACTATGGCTACACCTTC
CATSRDGLSDYGYTF
>TRBV18|TRBD1|TRBJ1-6|few
TGTGCCAGCTCACCCGGACAGGTCTTCAATTCACCCCTCCACTTT
CASSPGQVFNSPLHF